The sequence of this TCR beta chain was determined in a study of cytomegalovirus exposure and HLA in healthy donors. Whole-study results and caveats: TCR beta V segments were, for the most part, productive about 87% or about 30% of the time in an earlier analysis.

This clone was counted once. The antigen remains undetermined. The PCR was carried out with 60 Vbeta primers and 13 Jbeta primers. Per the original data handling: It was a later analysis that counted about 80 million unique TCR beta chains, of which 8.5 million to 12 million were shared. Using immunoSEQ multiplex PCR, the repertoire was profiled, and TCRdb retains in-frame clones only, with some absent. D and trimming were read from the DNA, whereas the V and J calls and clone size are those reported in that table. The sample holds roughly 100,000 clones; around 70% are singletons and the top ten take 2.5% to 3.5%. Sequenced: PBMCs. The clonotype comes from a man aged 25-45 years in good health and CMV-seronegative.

The CDR3 region has the DNA TGCGCCAGCAGCCAAGGTCGGACAGAAAACTATGGCTACACCTTC. Translation: CASSQGRTENYGYTF. This rearrangement joins TRBV4-3 to TRBJ1-2; D might be TRBD1 (6 bases). Trimming took off 1 base at V and 2 bases at J, with 11 bases between the two ends. CDR1 LGHNA and CDR2 YSLEER come from the germline V gene. The CDR3 sequence is 15 residues long.